This T cell receptor beta chain was recorded in a study of cytomegalovirus exposure and HLA in healthy donors. The PCR used 60 Vbeta and 13 Jbeta primers. Libraries were prepared by immunoSEQ multiplex PCR; TCRdb keeps only in-frame clonotypes and omits some of them. Of 98,000 or so clones listed, about 70% are singletons. The CDR3 extends over 14 amino acids. Germline loops: CDR1 LNHNV, CDR2 YYDKDF (reference sequence). A few counts support this clone. Its antigen is unknown. Broader study findings: A later look showed TCR association rates differing by HLA locus, highest for DRB1 and lowest for HLA-C.

The source material was PBMCs. This chain connects TRBV15 to TRBJ2-5; TRBD2 is a possible D gene (6 bases). The J call may not be correct, given that the DNA end is closer to TRBJ2-7. The TCR was taken from a human donor in good health. The DNA for the CDR3 is TGTGCCACCAGCAGTAATAGCGGATCCTACGAGCAGTACTTC. This translates into CATSSNSGSYEQYF.